This TCR beta chain derives from a study of control samples from healthy donors and cancer patients. This table comes from immunoSEQ multiplex PCR, and its TCRdb copy is limited to in-frame clones, with some not included. Here the sample spans tens of thousands of clones, roughly 93% being singletons. This CDR3 comprises 18 residues. Germline V gene lookup returns CDR1 LNHDA and CDR2 SQIVND (reference sequence). After removal of 6 bases from V and 7 bases from J, the junction contained 18 bases not matched to a gene. Specimen: PBMCs. This TCR came from a woman aged 40 to 55 with lung cancer. The chain uses TRBV19 and TRBJ2-2; 9 bases align to TRBD2. Written as DNA, the CDR3 is TGTGCCAGTAGATTCGGGGAGGAGCGGGGGGCTAGGAACGGGGAGCTGTTTTTT. Its translation is CASRFGEERGARNGELFF.